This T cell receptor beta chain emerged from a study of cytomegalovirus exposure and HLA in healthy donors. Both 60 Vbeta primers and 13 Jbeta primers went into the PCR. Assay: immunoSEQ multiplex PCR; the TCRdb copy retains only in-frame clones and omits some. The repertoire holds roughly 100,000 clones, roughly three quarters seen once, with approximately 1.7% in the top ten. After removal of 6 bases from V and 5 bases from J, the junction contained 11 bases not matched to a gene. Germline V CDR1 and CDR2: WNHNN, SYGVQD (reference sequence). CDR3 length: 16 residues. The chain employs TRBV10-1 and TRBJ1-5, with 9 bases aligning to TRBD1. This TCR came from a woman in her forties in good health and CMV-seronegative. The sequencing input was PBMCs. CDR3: CASSRDRAFADQPQHF. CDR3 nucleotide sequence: TGCGCCAGCAGCCGGGACAGGGCCTTCGCCGATCAGCCCCAGCATTTT.